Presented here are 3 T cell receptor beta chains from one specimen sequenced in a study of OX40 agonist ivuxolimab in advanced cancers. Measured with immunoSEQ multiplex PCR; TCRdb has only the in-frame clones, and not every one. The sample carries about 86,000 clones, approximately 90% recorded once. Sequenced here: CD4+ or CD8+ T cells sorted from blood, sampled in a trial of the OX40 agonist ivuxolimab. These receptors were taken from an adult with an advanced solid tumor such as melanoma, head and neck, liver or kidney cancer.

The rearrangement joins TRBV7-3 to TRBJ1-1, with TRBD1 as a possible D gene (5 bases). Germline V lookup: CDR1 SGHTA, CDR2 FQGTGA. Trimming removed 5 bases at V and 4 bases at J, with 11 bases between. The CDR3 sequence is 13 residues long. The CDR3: CASSLQRGTEAFF. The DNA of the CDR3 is TGTGCCAGCAGCCTACAGAGGGGCACTGAAGCTTTCTTT.

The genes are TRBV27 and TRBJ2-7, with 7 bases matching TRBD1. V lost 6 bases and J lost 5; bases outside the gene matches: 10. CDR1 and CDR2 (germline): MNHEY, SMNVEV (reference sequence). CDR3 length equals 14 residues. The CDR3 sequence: CASSLDRDLNEQYF. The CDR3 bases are TGTGCCAGCAGCTTAGACAGGGACCTTAACGAGCAGTACTTC.

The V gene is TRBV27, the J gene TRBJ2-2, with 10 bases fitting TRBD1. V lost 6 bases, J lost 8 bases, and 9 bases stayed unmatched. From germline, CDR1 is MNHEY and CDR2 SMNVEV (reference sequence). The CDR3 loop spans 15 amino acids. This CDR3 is CASSSDRGNAGELFF. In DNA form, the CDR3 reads TGTGCCAGCAGCTCGGACAGGGGGAATGCTGGGGAGCTGTTTTTT.